This T cell receptor beta chain was recorded in a study of blood T cell repertoires in COVID-19. Overall study: The study drew acute and convalescent COVID-19 samples from the United States, Italy and Spain. T cells, B-cell-depleted T cells, or PBMCs supplied cDNA or gDNA.

Germline V gene sequence: CDR1 LGHNT, CDR2 FRNRAP. The CDR3 is made up of 11 amino acids. The V end was cut by 7 bases, the J end by 6 bases, with 9 bases between. Original handling: The assay estimated nucleated cells by amplifying reference gene primers. The method was immunoSEQ multiplex PCR; TCRdb's version includes in-frame clones alone and lacks a portion of them. V and J calls and clone size are given by that table; D and trimming were obtained from the DNA. The table shows 35,000 to 40,000 clones, with approximately 88% occurring only once. This sequence was found in a man over 45 with active or convalescent COVID-19. The sample consisted of peripheral blood. V usage is TRBV12-5 and J usage is TRBJ1-1; D is ambiguous. The chain's CDR3 is CASVLNAEAFF. The CDR3 DNA is TGTGCTAGTGTTCTTAATGCTGAAGCTTTCTTT.